This entry concerns a single TCR beta chain. The sample comes from a study of blood T cell repertoires in COVID-19. Sequenced by immunoSEQ multiplex PCR; TCRdb stores in-frame clones only, minus some. In the table there are 410,000 or so clones, roughly 90% of which are singletons. The CDR3 runs 14 residues. V dropped 3 bases and J dropped 4; count of bases not matched to a gene: 3. Germline CDR1 reads SGHDT; CDR2 reads YYEEEE. The rearrangement links TRBV5-6 to TRBJ2-5; 10 bases align to TRBD1. The source of this sequence is a woman in her thirties or forties with COVID-19, enrolled during active disease. What was sequenced was peripheral blood. The DNA for the CDR3 is TGTGCCAGCAGCTCCGGACAGGGGGGAGAGACCCAGTACTTC. It is translated as CASSSGQGGETQYF.